A selection of T cell receptor beta chains follows, all from one sample in a study of blood T cell repertoires in COVID-19. Using immunoSEQ multiplex PCR, the repertoire was profiled, and TCRdb retains in-frame clones only, with some absent. The repertoire holds more than 300,000 clones, more than 75% seen once, with roughly 3.4% in the top ten. Sequencing was carried out using peripheral blood. The receptors stem from a woman aged 18-35 years who had recovered from COVID-19. CDR3s leave out the opening cysteine and the closing phenylalanine or tryptophan.

cdr3_length	v_call	j_call	cdr3_aa
12	TRBV7-9	TRBJ1-1	ASSLVSGDTEAF
13	TRBV5-6	TRBJ2-3	ASSLSGRSTDTQY
12	TRBV6-1	TRBJ1-5	ASSDLYSNQPQH
14	TRBV5-6	TRBJ2-1	ASSLHLAGGHNEQF
13	TRBV9	TRBJ2-1	ASSEGLAEYNEQF
16	TRBV11-2	TRBJ1-1	ASSLGRGGPMRNTEAF
14	TRBV6-1	TRBJ2-4	ASSEIVRGAKNIQY
9	TRBV6-2/TRBV6-3	TRBJ2-3	ASSGARTQY
14	TRBV6-2/TRBV6-3	TRBJ2-1	ASSYQAGVGRDEQF
12	TRBV6-5	TRBJ1-1	ASSYSGGLEKAF
12	TRBV11-3	TRBJ1-4	ASSKGTAREKLF
13	TRBV18	TRBJ1-2	ASSPPTGVGYGYT
12	TRBV6-5	TRBJ2-1	ASSYGLEGNEQF
13	TRBV14	TRBJ1-1	ASSLPSGGHTEAF
12	TRBV11-3	TRBJ1-1	ASSLVYGDTEAF
12	TRBV3-1/TRBV3-2	TRBJ2-5	ASSQDRREETQY
14	TRBV11-2	TRBJ2-1	ASSPSLWDYRDEQF
11	TRBV30	TRBJ1-4	ALSGDTNEKLF
13	TRBV18	TRBJ2-1	ASSPSPGQDNEQF
17	TRBV28	TRBJ1-6	ASSFAFRGGRGANSPLH
16	TRBV7-2	TRBJ2-3	ASSLGVAGGWLTDTQY
15	TRBV10-3	TRBJ1-2	AISDRDRVIANYGYT
12	TRBV14	TRBJ1-2	ASSYRGGNYGYT
13	TRBV2	TRBJ2-3	ASTPTPQFTDTQY
13	TRBV5-1	TRBJ2-5	ASSLRGLFQETQY
12	TRBV27	TRBJ1-2	ASSSGQGGIVYT
12	TRBV27	TRBJ1-1	ASSFRQQNTEAF
13	TRBV5-4	TRBJ1-2	ASSLGRTGEYGYT
15	TRBV30	TRBJ1-4	AWSGQGAYATNEKLF